This entry features one TCR beta chain sequence. The antigen remains unidentified. The sample originates from a study of T-cell reconstitution after alpha-beta-depleted transplantation in children. The CDR3 has 14 residues. Germline-derived CDR1 and CDR2 are DFQATT and SNEGSKA (reference sequence). Unique molecular identifiers were incorporated when the TCRbeta library was constructed. TCRdb itself ran the PCR reads through MiXCR, one entry per CDR3 protein. The sample consists of 700,000 or so distinct CDR3 sequences, roughly 14% of them appearing once. Study-wide points: The origin of alpha-beta T cells about two months after transplant was reportedly several hundred expanded graft clones.

The TCR originated in a girl aged 2 to 9 with congenital amegakaryocytic thrombocytopenia, due to receive a stem cell transplant. The sequencing used PBMCs, collected before TCRalphabeta/CD19-depleted stem cell transplant. The chain is built from TRBV20-1 and TRBJ2-1; no clear D gene. CDR3 sequence: CRPAVLVSYNEQFF. The CDR3 DNA reads TGCAGGCCCGCGGTCCTAGTATCCTACAATGAGCAGTTCTTC.